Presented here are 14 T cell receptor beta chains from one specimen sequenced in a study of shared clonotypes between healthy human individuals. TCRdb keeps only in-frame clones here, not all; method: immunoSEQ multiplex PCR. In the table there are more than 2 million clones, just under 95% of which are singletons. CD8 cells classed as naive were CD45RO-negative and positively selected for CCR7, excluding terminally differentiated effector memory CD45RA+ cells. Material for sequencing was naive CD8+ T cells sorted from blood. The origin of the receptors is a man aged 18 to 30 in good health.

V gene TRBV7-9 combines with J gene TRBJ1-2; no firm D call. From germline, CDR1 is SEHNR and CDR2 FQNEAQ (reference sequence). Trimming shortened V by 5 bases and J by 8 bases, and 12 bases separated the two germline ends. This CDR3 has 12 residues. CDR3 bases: TGTGCCAGCAGCACGGACCTGGAGGGCTACACCTTC. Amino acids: CASSTDLEGYTF.

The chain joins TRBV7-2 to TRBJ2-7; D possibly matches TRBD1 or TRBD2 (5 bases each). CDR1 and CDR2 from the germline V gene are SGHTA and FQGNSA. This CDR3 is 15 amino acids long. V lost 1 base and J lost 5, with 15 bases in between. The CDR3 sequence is CASSLDRGRLNEQYF. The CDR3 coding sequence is TGTGCCAGCAGCTTAGATAGGGGACGACTGAACGAGCAGTACTTC.

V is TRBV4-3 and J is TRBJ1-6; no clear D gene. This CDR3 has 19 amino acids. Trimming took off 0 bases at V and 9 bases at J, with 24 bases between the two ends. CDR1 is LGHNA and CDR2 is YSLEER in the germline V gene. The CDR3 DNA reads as TGCGCCAGCAGCCAAGAGTCGACCGGGCCCTCATTCGGTGGTTCACCCCTCCACTTT. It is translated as CASSQESTGPSFGGSPLHF.

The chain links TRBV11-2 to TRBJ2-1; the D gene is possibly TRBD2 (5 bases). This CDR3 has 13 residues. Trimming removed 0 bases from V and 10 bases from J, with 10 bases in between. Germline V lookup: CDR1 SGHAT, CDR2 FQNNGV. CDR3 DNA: TGTGCCAGCAGCTTAGAGGGAGACCTAGAGCAGTTCTTC. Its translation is CASSLEGDLEQFF.

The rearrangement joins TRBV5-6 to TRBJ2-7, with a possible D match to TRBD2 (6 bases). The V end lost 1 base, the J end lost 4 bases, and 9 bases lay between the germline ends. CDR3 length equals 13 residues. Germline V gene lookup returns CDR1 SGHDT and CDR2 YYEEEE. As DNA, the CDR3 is TGTGCCAGCAGCTTGATCCGGGGGTACGAGCAGTACTTC. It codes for CASSLIRGYEQYF.

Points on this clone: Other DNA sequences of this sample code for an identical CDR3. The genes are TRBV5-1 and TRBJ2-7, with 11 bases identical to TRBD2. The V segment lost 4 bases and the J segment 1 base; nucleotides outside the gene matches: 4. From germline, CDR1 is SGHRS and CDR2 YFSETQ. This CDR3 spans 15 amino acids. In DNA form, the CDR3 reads TGCGCCAGCAGCCCTACTAGCGGGGGATCCTACGAGCAGTACTTC. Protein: CASSPTSGGSYEQYF.

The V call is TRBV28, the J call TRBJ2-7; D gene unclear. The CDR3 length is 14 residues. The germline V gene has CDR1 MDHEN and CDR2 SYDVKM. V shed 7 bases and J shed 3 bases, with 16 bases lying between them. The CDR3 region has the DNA TGTGCCAGCACCTTTCAAGGGTACAACTACGAGCAGTACTTC. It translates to CASTFQGYNYEQYF.

Here the CDR3 reads CASSYPSYEQYF. DNA for the CDR3: TGTGCCAGCAGTTACCCCTCCTACGAGCAGTACTTC. The chain carries TRBV6-5 and TRBJ2-7; the D is unclear. This CDR3 has 12 amino acids. Germline loops: CDR1 MNHEY, CDR2 SVGAGI. Trimming shortened V by 2 bases and J by 0 bases, and 2 bases separated the two germline ends.

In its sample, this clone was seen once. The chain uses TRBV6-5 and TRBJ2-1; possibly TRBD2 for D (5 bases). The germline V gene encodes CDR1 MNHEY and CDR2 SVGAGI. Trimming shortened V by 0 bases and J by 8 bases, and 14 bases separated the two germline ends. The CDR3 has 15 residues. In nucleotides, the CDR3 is TGTGCCAGCAGTTACTCGTGGGAGTCTGTGGATGAGCAGTTCTTC. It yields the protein CASSYSWESVDEQFF.

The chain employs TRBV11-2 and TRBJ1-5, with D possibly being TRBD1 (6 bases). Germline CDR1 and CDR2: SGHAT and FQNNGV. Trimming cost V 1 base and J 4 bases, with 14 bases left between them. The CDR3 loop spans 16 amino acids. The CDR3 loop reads CASSLGPGEGNQPQHF. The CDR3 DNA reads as TGTGCCAGCAGCTTAGGCCCAGGGGAGGGGAATCAGCCCCAGCATTTT.

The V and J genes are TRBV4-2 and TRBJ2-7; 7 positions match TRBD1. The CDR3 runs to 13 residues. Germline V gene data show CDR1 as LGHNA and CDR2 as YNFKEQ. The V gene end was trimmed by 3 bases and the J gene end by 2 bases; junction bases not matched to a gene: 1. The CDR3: CASSHGTAYEQYF. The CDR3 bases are TGTGCCAGCAGCCACGGGACAGCCTACGAGCAGTACTTC.

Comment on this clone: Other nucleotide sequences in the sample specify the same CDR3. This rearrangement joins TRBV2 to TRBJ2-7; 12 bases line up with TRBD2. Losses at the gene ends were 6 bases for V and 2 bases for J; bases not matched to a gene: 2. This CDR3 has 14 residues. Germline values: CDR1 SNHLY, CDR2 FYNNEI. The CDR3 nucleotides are TGTGCCAGCAGCCGGACTAGCGGGACCTACGAGCAGTACTTC. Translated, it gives CASSRTSGTYEQYF.

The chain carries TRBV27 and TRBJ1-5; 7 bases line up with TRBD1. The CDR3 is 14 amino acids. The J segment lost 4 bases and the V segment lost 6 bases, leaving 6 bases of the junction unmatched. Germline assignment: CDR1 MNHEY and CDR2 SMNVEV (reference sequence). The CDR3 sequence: CASSQTGWNQPQHF. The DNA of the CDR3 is TGTGCCAGCAGCCAGACAGGGTGGAATCAGCCCCAGCATTTT.

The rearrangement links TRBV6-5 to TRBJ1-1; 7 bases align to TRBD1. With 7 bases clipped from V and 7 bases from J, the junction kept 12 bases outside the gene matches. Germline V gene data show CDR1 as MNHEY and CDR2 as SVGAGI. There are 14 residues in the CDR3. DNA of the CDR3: TGTGCCAGCACCTATCGGGGGACAGCAGATGAAGCTTTCTTT. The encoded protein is CASTYRGTADEAFF.